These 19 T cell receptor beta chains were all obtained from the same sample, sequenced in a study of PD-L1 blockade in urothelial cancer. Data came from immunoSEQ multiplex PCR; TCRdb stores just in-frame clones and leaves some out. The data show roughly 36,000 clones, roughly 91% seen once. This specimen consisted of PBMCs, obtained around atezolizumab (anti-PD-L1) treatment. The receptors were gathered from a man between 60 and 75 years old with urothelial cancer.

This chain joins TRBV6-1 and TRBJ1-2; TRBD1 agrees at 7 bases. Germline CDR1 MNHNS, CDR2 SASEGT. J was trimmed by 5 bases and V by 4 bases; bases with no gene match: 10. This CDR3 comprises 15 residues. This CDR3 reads CASSAIGTVDYGYTF. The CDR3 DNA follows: TGTGCCAGCAGTGCAATCGGGACAGTAGATTATGGCTACACCTTC.

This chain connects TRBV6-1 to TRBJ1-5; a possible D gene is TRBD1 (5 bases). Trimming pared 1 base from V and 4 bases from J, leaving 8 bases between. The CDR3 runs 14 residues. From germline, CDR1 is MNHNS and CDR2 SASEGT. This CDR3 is CASSEEPGNQPQHF. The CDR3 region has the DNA TGTGCCAGCAGTGAAGAGCCAGGGAATCAGCCCCAGCATTTT.

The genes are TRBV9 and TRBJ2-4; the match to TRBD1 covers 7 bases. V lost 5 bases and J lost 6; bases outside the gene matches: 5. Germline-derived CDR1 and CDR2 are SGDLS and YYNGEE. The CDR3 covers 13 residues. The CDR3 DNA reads TGTGCCAGCAGTTCTGGGACAGCAAACATTCAGTACTTC. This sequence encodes CASSSGTANIQYF.

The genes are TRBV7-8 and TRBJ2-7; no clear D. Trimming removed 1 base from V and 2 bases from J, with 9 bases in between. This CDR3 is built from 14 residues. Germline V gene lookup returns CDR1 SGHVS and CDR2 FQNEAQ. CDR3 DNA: TGTGCCAGCAGCTTAGGTCGCAGAACCTACGAGCAGTACTTC. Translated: CASSLGRRTYEQYF.

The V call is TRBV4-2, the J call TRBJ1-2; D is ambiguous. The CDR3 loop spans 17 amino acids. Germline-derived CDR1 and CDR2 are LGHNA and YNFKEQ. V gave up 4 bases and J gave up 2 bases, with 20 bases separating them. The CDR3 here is CASSLASRGEINYGYTF. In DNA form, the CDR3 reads TGTGCCAGCAGCCTTGCCTCGCGGGGAGAGATCAACTATGGCTACACCTTC.

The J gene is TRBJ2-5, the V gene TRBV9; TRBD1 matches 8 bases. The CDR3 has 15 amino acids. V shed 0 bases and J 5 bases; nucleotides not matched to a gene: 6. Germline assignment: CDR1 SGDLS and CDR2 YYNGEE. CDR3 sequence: CASSVEGQGSETQYF. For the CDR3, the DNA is TGTGCCAGCAGCGTAGAAGGACAGGGAAGCGAGACCCAGTACTTC. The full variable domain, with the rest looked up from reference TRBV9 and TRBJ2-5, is DSGVTQTPKHLITATGQRVTLRCSPRSGDLSVYWYQQSLDQGLQFLIQYYNGEERAKGNILERFSAQQFPDLHSELNLSSLELGDSALYFCASSVEGQGSETQYFGPGTRLLVL.

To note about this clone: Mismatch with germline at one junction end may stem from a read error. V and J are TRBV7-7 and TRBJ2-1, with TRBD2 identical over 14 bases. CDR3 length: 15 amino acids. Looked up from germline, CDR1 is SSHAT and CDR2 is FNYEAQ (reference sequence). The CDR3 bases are TGTGCTAGCAGCGCCGGGACTAGCGGGAGTAATGAGCAGTTCTTC. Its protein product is CASSAGTSGSNEQFF.

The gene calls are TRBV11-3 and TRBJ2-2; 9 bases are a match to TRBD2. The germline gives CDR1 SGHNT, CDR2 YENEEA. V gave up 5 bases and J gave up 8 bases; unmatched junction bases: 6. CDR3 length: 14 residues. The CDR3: CASSPLAGTGELFF. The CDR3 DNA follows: TGTGCCAGCAGCCCACTAGCGGGTACTGGGGAGCTGTTTTTT. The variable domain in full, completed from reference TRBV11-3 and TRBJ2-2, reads EAGVVQSPRYKIIEKKQPVAFWCNPISGHNTLYWYLQNLGQGPELLIRYENEEAVDDSQLPKDRFSAERLKGVDSTLKIQPAELGDSAVYLCASSPLAGTGELFFGEGSRLTVL.

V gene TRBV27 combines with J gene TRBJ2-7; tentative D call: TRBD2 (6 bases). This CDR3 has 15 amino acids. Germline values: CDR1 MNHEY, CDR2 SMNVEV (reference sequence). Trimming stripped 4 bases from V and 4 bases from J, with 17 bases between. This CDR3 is CASSSYGDFSYEQYF. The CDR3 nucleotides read TGTGCCAGCAGTTCGTACGGGGACTTCTCATACGAGCAGTACTTC.

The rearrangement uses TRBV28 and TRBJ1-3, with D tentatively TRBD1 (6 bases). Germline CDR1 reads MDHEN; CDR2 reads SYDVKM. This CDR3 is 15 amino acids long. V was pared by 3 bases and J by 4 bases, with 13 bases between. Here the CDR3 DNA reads TGTGCCAGCAGTTTCGTGGGGGCGCTGGGAAACACCATATATTTT. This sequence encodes CASSFVGALGNTIYF.

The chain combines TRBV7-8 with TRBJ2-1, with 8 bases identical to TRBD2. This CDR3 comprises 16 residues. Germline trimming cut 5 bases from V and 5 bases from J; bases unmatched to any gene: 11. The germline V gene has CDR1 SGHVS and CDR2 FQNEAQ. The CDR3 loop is CASSGERGTLHNEQFF. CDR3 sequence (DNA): TGTGCCAGCAGCGGAGAGCGGGGGACGCTTCACAATGAGCAGTTCTTC.

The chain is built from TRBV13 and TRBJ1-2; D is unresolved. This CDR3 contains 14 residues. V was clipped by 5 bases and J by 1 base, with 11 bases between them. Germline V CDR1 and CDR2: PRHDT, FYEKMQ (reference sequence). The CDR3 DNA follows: TGTGCCAGCAGCGCGGGAATTAATAACTATGGCTACACCTTC. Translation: CASSAGINNYGYTF.

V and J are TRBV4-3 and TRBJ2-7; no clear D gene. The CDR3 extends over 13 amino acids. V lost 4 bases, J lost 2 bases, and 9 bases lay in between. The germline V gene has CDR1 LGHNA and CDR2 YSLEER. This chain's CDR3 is CASSPQVAYEQYF. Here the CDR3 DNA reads TGCGCCAGCAGCCCTCAGGTAGCCTACGAGCAGTACTTC.

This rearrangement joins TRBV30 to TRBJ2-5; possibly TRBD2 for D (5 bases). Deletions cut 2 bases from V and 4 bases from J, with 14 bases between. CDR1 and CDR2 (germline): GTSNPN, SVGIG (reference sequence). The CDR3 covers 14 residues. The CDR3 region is CAWSWLGASETQYF. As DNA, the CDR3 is TGTGCCTGGAGTTGGCTGGGAGCGTCAGAGACCCAGTACTTC.

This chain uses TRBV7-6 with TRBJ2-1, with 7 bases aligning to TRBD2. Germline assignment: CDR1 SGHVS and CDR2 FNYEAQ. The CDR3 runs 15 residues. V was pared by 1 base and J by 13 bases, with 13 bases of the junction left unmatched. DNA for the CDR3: TGTGCCAGCAGCTTAGGAGCTGATAAAGCGGGAATACAGTTCTTC. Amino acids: CASSLGADKAGIQFF.

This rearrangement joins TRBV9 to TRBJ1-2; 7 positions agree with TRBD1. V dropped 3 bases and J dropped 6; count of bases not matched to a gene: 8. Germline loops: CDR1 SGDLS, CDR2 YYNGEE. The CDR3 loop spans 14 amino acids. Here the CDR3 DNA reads TGTGCCAGCAGCGCCACAGGGGCCCCCGATGGCTACACCTTC. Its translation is CASSATGAPDGYTF.

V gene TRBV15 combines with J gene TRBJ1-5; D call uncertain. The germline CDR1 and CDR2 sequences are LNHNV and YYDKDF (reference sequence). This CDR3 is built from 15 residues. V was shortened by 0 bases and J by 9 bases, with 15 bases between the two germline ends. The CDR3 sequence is CATSRDQGGGRPQHF. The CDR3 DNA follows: TGTGCCACCAGCAGAGATCAAGGTGGAGGGCGGCCCCAGCATTTT.

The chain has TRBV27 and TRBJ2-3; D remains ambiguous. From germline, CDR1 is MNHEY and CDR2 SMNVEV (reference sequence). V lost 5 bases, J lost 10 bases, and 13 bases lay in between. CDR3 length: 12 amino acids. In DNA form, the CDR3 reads TGTGCCAGCAGTCGAGGCGTAGAGGCGCAGTATTTT. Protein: CASSRGVEAQYF.

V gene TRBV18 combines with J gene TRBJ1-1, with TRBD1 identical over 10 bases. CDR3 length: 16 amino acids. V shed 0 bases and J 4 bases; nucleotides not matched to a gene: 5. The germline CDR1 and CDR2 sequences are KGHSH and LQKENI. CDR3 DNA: TGTGCCAGCTCACCACCCCAAGGGACAGGGGCCACTGAAGCTTTCTTT. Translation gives CASSPPQGTGATEAFF.